The 9 T cell receptor beta chains given below trace back to one sample, sequenced in a study of blood T cell repertoires in COVID-19. The data were produced by immunoSEQ multiplex PCR, yet TCRdb's version contains in-frame clones alone and is incomplete. The table records over 40,000 clones, around 92% of them present only once. Sequenced: peripheral blood. The receptors derive from a human donor in a cohort sampled during active COVID-19.

This chain links TRBV2 with TRBJ1-1; TRBD1 agrees at 12 bases. The CDR3 consists of 15 residues. Trimming took 6 bases from V and 5 from J; bases not matched to a gene: 7. Germline CDR1 is SNHLY and CDR2 is FYNNEI. CDR3 loop: CASRGDRGPGTEAFF. In DNA form, the CDR3 reads TGTGCCAGCAGAGGGGACAGGGGGCCGGGGACTGAAGCTTTCTTT.

V gene TRBV19 combines with J gene TRBJ2-3, with D possibly matching TRBD1 (5 bases). The CDR3 totals 18 residues. The V end was cut by 4 bases, the J end by 2 bases, with 22 bases between. Germline CDR1 and CDR2: LNHDA and SQIVND (reference sequence). The CDR3 reads CASSRGSKISQTTDTQYF. The CDR3 bases are TGTGCCAGTAGTAGGGGCAGTAAGATATCCCAAACCACAGATACGCAGTATTTT.

The chain joins TRBV9 to TRBJ2-5, with TRBD2 matching over 8 bases. Per germline, CDR1 SGDLS and CDR2 YYNGEE. The CDR3 covers 17 residues. With 0 bases clipped from V and 5 bases from J, the junction kept 12 bases outside the gene matches. In DNA form, the CDR3 reads TGTGCCAGCAGCGTAGGGTTTGGTCGGGAGGGATGGGAGACCCAGTACTTC. This codes for CASSVGFGREGWETQYF.

The chain is built from TRBV27 and TRBJ1-2; 7 positions match TRBD1. This CDR3 region has 12 residues. CDR1 is MNHEY, CDR2 SMNVEV, per germline (reference sequence). Trimming removed 5 bases from V and 8 bases from J; junction bases left unmatched: 5. CDR3 sequence (DNA): TGTGCCAGCAGTCCGGGGACAGTCGGCTACACCTTC. Translated, it gives CASSPGTVGYTF.

The gene calls are TRBV18 and TRBJ2-7, with 7 bases identical to TRBD2. This CDR3 is built from 15 residues. CDR1 and CDR2 (germline): KGHSH, LQKENI. With V trimmed by 2 bases and J by 2 bases, 6 bases remained unmatched. The CDR3, as DNA: TGTGCCAGCTCACCATCAGCGGGGCTAACCTACGAGCAGTACTTC. Its protein is CASSPSAGLTYEQYF.

V is TRBV10-3 and J is TRBJ2-3, with 8 bases matching TRBD2. The germline V gene encodes CDR1 ENHRY and CDR2 SYGVKD. The CDR3 extends over 16 amino acids. V lost 1 base, J lost 4 bases, and 7 bases stayed unmatched. In nucleotides, the CDR3 is TGTGCCATCAGTGAGTGGAGCGGGAGTAAACCAGATACGCAGTATTTT. It encodes CAISEWSGSKPDTQYF.

The DNA for the CDR3 is TGCGCCAGCAGCCGGGACAGCATGAACACTGAAGCTTTCTTT. Protein product: CASSRDSMNTEAFF. J is TRBJ1-1 and V is TRBV10-1; 7 nucleotides agree with TRBD1. V shed 6 bases and J 0 bases; nucleotides not matched to a gene: 4. The CDR3 runs to 14 residues. The germline gives CDR1 WNHNN, CDR2 SYGVQD (reference sequence).

The chain carries TRBV2 and TRBJ1-5, with TRBD1 as a possible D gene (6 bases). V was cut by 1 base and J by 7 bases, with 11 bases left in between. The V gene's germline CDR1 is SNHLY and CDR2 FYNNEI. The CDR3 is 14 residues long. This CDR3 reads CASSEGRGSQPQHF. The CDR3 nucleotides read TGTGCCAGCAGTGAAGGTAGGGGGAGCCAGCCCCAGCATTTT.

V usage is TRBV4-1 and J usage is TRBJ2-2; 8 nucleotides agree with TRBD2. CDR1 is MGHRA, CDR2 YSYEKL, per germline. The CDR3 runs 15 residues. J lost 5 bases, V lost 6 bases, and 8 bases had no gene match. Here the CDR3 reads CASRLGGAETGELFF. The CDR3 nucleotides read TGCGCCAGCAGACTCGGGGGGGCCGAAACCGGGGAGCTGTTTTTT.